The next 23 T cell receptor beta chains were all read from a single sample in a study of cytomegalovirus exposure and HLA in healthy donors. Sequencing was performed with immunoSEQ multiplex PCR; in TCRdb, only in-frame clones are kept and a portion is missing. This sample yields approximately 280,000 clones, of which 85% to 90% are seen a single time; about 0.99% belongs to the top ten. The source material was PBMCs. The source of these receptors is a woman aged 18-29 years in good health and CMV-seronegative.

This clone is a singleton in its sample. The chain employs TRBV5-1 and TRBJ2-5, with 10 bases matching TRBD2. With 0 bases clipped from V and 5 bases from J, the junction kept 7 bases outside the gene matches. Germline lookup yields CDR1 SGHRS and CDR2 YFSETQ. The CDR3 spans 16 residues. The CDR3 coding sequence is TGCGCCAGCAGCTTGGCGGCTAGCGGGAGTGGTGAGACCCAGTACTTC. This translates into CASSLAASGSGETQYF.

This rearrangement joins TRBV28 to TRBJ1-5; maybe TRBD1 (6 bases). Trimming shortened V by 2 bases and J by 3 bases, and 14 bases separated the two germline ends. The CDR3 length is 16 residues. Germline V lookup: CDR1 MDHEN, CDR2 SYDVKM. The CDR3 spells CASSLSGGRSNQPQHF. The CDR3 coding sequence is TGTGCCAGCAGTTTAAGCGGGGGCCGCTCCAATCAGCCCCAGCATTTT.

The chain combines TRBV27 with TRBJ2-3, with 7 bases fitting TRBD2. This CDR3 comprises 15 residues. The germline V gene encodes CDR1 MNHEY and CDR2 SMNVEV (reference sequence). The trim removed 3 bases at V and 3 bases at J, leaving 6 bases unmatched. The CDR3: CASSFLAEPTDTQYF. DNA for the CDR3: TGTGCCAGCAGTTTTCTAGCGGAGCCTACAGATACGCAGTATTTT.

The chain has TRBV12-5 and TRBJ2-1, with 7 bases aligning to TRBD2. From germline, CDR1 is LGHNT and CDR2 FRNRAP. The CDR3 has 14 residues. V was clipped by 7 bases and J by 7 bases; unmatched bases: 10. The CDR3 nucleotides are TGTGCTAGTGTCGGGGGGATTCGGATAAATGAGCAGTTCTTC. Residues: CASVGGIRINEQFF. The full variable domain, with the rest looked up from reference TRBV12-5 and TRBJ2-1, is DARVTQTPRHKVTEMGQEVTMRCQPILGHNTVFWYRQTMMQGLELLAYFRNRAPLDDSGMPKDRFSAEMPDATLATLKIQPSEPRDSAVYFCASVGGIRINEQFFGPGTRLTVL.

The chain links TRBV5-4 to TRBJ1-1; 7 bases agree with TRBD1. The CDR3 runs 15 residues. The V segment lost 3 bases and the J segment 1 base; nucleotides outside the gene matches: 6. Looked up from germline, CDR1 is SGHNT and CDR2 is YYREEE (reference sequence). The CDR3 here is CASSSQRGPNTEAFF. The CDR3 coding sequence is TGTGCCAGCAGCTCCCAGAGGGGGCCGAACACTGAAGCTTTCTTT.

The rearrangement joins TRBV13 to TRBJ2-3; 10 bases line up with TRBD1. After removal of 3 bases from V and 14 bases from J, the junction contained 11 bases not matched to a gene. The CDR3 has 14 residues. Germline values: CDR1 PRHDT, CDR2 FYEKMQ (reference sequence). The CDR3 here is CASSFGDRGASTYF. In DNA form, the CDR3 reads TGTGCCAGCAGCTTTGGGGACAGGGGCGCTAGTACGTATTTT.

V is TRBV30 and J is TRBJ1-1; the match to TRBD1 covers 7 bases. Trimming removed 8 bases from V and 0 bases from J; junction bases left unmatched: 6. The germline gives CDR1 GTSNPN, CDR2 SVGIG (reference sequence). The CDR3 totals 13 residues. The CDR3 is CAVNRGLNTEAFF. The DNA of the CDR3 is TGTGCCGTCAACAGGGGACTGAACACTGAAGCTTTCTTT. Looking up the rest from reference TRBV30 and TRBJ1-1 gives the full variable domain: SQTIHQWPATLVQPVGSPLSLECTVEGTSNPNLYWYRQAAGRGLQLLFYSVGIGQISSEVPQNLSASRPQDRQFILSSKKLLLSDSGFYLCAVNRGLNTEAFFGQGTRLTVV.

This clone was observed a single time. The chain uses TRBV25-1 and TRBJ2-2; TRBD1 aligns across 10 bases. Looked up from germline, CDR1 is MGHDK and CDR2 is SYGVNS. The CDR3 is made up of 15 amino acids. V lost 2 bases and J lost 4; bases outside the gene matches: 1. The CDR3 protein is CASSERDRGTGELFF. CDR3 DNA: TGTGCCAGCAGTGAACGGGACAGGGGCACCGGGGAGCTGTTTTTT.

The CDR3 is CASSPGSIPNQPQHF. CDR3 nucleotide sequence: TGTGCCAGCAGCCCAGGGTCTATACCCAATCAGCCCCAGCATTTT. This chain links TRBV27 with TRBJ1-5, with a possible D match to TRBD1 (5 bases). The germline V gene has CDR1 MNHEY and CDR2 SMNVEV (reference sequence). The length of the CDR3 is 15 residues. V gave up 6 bases and J gave up 3 bases, with 15 bases separating them.

The chain uses TRBV2 and TRBJ1-3; 9 bases agree with TRBD1. V dropped 6 bases and J dropped 8; count of bases not matched to a gene: 8. Germline V CDR1 and CDR2: SNHLY, FYNNEI. The CDR3 sequence is 14 residues long. CDR3 in amino acids: CASRGPGTGYTIYF. The CDR3 nucleotides read TGTGCCAGCAGGGGTCCCGGGACAGGGTACACCATATATTTT.

The V and J genes are TRBV5-1 and TRBJ2-2; D ambiguous. Per germline, CDR1 SGHRS and CDR2 YFSETQ. V lost 0 bases and J 3 bases, leaving 6 bases between the germline ends. The CDR3 length is 14 residues. The DNA of the CDR3 is TGCGCCAGCAGCTTGGTAGAGTACACCGGGGAGCTGTTTTTT. It yields the protein CASSLVEYTGELFF.

The CDR3 sequence is CASSFQGAAEAFF. CDR3 coding DNA: TGTGCCAGCAGTTTTCAGGGGGCGGCTGAAGCTTTCTTT. This chain uses TRBV28 with TRBJ1-1, with 8 bases matching TRBD1. This CDR3 spans 13 amino acids. The germline CDR1 and CDR2 sequences are MDHEN and SYDVKM. Trimming at V came to 3 bases and at J to 6 bases, leaving 3 bases not matched to a gene.

This chain uses TRBV7-6 with TRBJ2-1; TRBD2 matches 7 bases. This CDR3 spans 12 amino acids. J gave up 16 bases and V 6 bases, and 12 bases lay outside the gene matches. CDR1 is SGHVS, CDR2 FNYEAQ, per germline. CDR3 coding DNA: TGTGCCAGCAGTAACCCGGGCGGGAGAGCATTCTTC. Protein sequence: CASSNPGGRAFF.

This clone was observed at least ten times. The chain combines TRBV30 with TRBJ1-1, with 8 positions matching TRBD1. The length of the CDR3 is 13 residues. V trimming: 8 bases; J trimming: 0 bases; junction bases outside the gene matches: 5. The germline V gene encodes CDR1 GTSNPN and CDR2 SVGIG (reference sequence). The CDR3 DNA follows: TGTGCCGGGAACAGGGGGTTGAACACTGAAGCTTTCTTT. The encoded protein is CAGNRGLNTEAFF.

This clone came up once. V and J are TRBV5-1 and TRBJ1-2; maybe TRBD1 (5 bases). With 4 bases removed from V and 4 bases from J, the gap between germline ends came to 17 bases. The germline V gene encodes CDR1 SGHRS and CDR2 YFSETQ. The CDR3 loop spans 15 amino acids. CDR3 bases: TGCGCCAGCAGCCGCTCAAAGGGGTCGGGCTATGGCTACACCTTC. This encodes CASSRSKGSGYGYTF.

The chain uses TRBV27 and TRBJ2-7; possible D gene TRBD2, 5 bases. Germline V lookup: CDR1 MNHEY, CDR2 SMNVEV (reference sequence). The CDR3 is 11 residues long. Deletions cut 11 bases from V and 5 bases from J, with 13 bases between. The CDR3 spells CAQHGVDEQYF. CDR3 bases: TGTGCCCAACACGGGGTCGACGAGCAGTACTTC.

The CDR3 loop reads CASSPQQSTGELFF. CDR3 in DNA: TGTGCCAGCTCACCACAACAAAGCACCGGGGAGCTGTTTTTT. This sequence joins TRBV18 and TRBJ2-2; D unresolved. Trimming shortened V by 1 base and J by 4 bases, and 7 bases separated the two germline ends. The CDR3 loop spans 14 amino acids. CDR1 is KGHSH, CDR2 LQKENI, per germline.

The chain carries TRBV27 and TRBJ2-7; TRBD2 matches at 7 bases. The V gene's germline CDR1 is MNHEY and CDR2 SMNVEV (reference sequence). The V gene end was trimmed by 8 bases and the J gene end by 1 base; junction bases not matched to a gene: 5. This CDR3 spans 13 amino acids. The DNA for the CDR3 is TGTGCCAGCTCCCGGACTAGTTCCTACGAGCAGTACTTC. Its protein is CASSRTSSYEQYF.

V is TRBV5-6 and J is TRBJ2-7, with D hard to call. The CDR3 spans 13 residues. Trimming pared 4 bases from V and 2 bases from J, leaving 10 bases between. Germline V CDR1 and CDR2: SGHDT, YYEEEE. The CDR3, as DNA: TGTGCCAGCAGCGTCTGGGCAGCCTACGAGCAGTACTTC. It encodes CASSVWAAYEQYF.

The rearrangement uses TRBV29-1 and TRBJ2-1; D is ambiguous. Germline assignment: CDR1 SQVTM and CDR2 ANQGSEA. V lost 2 bases, J lost 0 bases, and 8 bases lay in between. This CDR3 region has 14 residues. This chain's CDR3 is CSVERHSSYNEQFF. The CDR3 coding sequence is TGCAGCGTTGAAAGGCACAGCTCCTACAATGAGCAGTTCTTC.

This sequence joins TRBV29-1 and TRBJ1-1; D gene uncertain. Looked up from germline, CDR1 is SQVTM and CDR2 is ANQGSEA. Trimming cost V 5 bases and J 2 bases, with 15 bases left between them. This CDR3 is built from 14 residues. The CDR3 DNA reads as TGCAGCGTTCTTCGGCGGGGATATAACACTGAAGCTTTCTTT. This gives the protein CSVLRRGYNTEAFF.

V usage is TRBV15 and J usage is TRBJ1-1; 9 bases are shared with TRBD1. With 4 bases clipped from V and 5 bases from J, the junction kept 8 bases outside the gene matches. This CDR3 is built from 15 residues. Germline lookup yields CDR1 LNHNV and CDR2 YYDKDF (reference sequence). CDR3 region: CATSISSGTGTEAFF. The CDR3 nucleotides read TGTGCCACCAGCATTTCCTCCGGGACAGGGACTGAAGCTTTCTTT.

This sequence joins TRBV5-1 and TRBJ1-1; TRBD1 aligns across 7 bases. CDR1 and CDR2 from the germline V gene are SGHRS and YFSETQ. Trimming cost V 3 bases and J 2 bases; bases outside gene matches: 13. CDR3 size: 17 residues. CDR3 region: CASSSTRDSGGNTEAFF. The CDR3 DNA sequence: TGCGCCAGCAGCTCGACCCGGGACAGTGGGGGTAACACTGAAGCTTTCTTT. Combining the CDR3 with reference TRBV5-1 and TRBJ1-1 gives the whole variable domain KAGVTQTPRYLIKTRGQQVTLSCSPISGHRSVSWYQQTPGQGLQFLFEYFSETQRNKGNFPGRFSGRQFSNSRSEMNVSTLELGDSALYLCASSSTRDSGGNTEAFFGQGTRLTVV.